Shown below are 8 T cell receptor beta chains from a single sample sequenced in a study of blood T cell repertoires in COVID-19. Some clones are missing from TCRdb's copy, which holds only in-frame ones; the method was immunoSEQ multiplex PCR. The profile shows 250,000 to 350,000 clones, roughly 90% of them singletons. The sequenced material came from PBMCs or T cells enriched from blood (not recorded which). These receptors were collected from a woman between 45 and 65 years old who had recovered from COVID-19.

The chain joins TRBV28 to TRBJ2-1; TRBD1 matches 7 bases. The CDR3 covers 12 residues. Germline loops: CDR1 MDHEN, CDR2 SYDVKM. The V segment lost 7 bases and the J segment 9 bases; nucleotides outside the gene matches: 6. The CDR3: CASNTGVTEQFF. In nucleotides, the CDR3 is TGTGCCAGCAATACAGGGGTCACTGAGCAGTTCTTC. Drawing the rest from reference TRBV28 and TRBJ2-1, the complete variable domain is DVKVTQSSRYLVKRTGEKVFLECVQDMDHENMFWYRQDPGLGLRLIYFSYDVKMKEKGDIPEGYSVSREKKERFSLILESASTNQTSMYLCASNTGVTEQFFGPGTRLTVL.

The V call is TRBV7-9, the J call TRBJ1-2; D call uncertain. Trimming pared 1 base from V and 0 bases from J, leaving 12 bases between. The CDR3 contains 16 residues. Germline-derived CDR1 and CDR2 are SEHNR and FQNEAQ (reference sequence). CDR3 in DNA: TGTGCCAGCAGCTTAGGAGACGGAGGGCCTAACTATGGCTACACCTTC. It codes for CASSLGDGGPNYGYTF.

CDR3 DNA: TGTGCCAGCAGTTCGGGACAGCCCAATAGCAATCAGCCCCAGCATTTT. Its protein product is CASSSGQPNSNQPQHF. The rearrangement uses TRBV6-6 and TRBJ1-5, with TRBD1 matching over 7 bases. Germline lookup yields CDR1 MNHNY and CDR2 SVGAGI (reference sequence). Unmatched junction bases numbered 6, after V lost 4 bases and J lost 0 bases. This CDR3 is 16 amino acids long.

This clone was observed a handful of times. The chain carries TRBV7-6 and TRBJ2-2; a possible D gene is TRBD1 (6 bases). Germline-derived CDR1 and CDR2 are SGHVS and FNYEAQ. V lost 3 bases to trimming and J lost 3 bases, with 11 bases between them. This CDR3 has 15 residues. CDR3 sequence reads: CASSLGAPDTGELFF. CDR3 coding DNA: TGTGCCAGCAGCTTGGGGGCACCCGACACCGGGGAGCTGTTTTTT.

The chain recombines TRBV6-5 with TRBJ1-1; 9 bases agree with TRBD1. The CDR3 is 15 amino acids. The germline gives CDR1 MNHEY, CDR2 SVGAGI. J gave up 5 bases and V 4 bases, and 8 bases lay outside the gene matches. CDR3 in amino acids: CASSWSGTGTTEAFF. The CDR3 bases are TGTGCCAGCAGTTGGTCCGGGACAGGGACGACTGAAGCTTTCTTT.

The chain uses TRBV19 and TRBJ2-3; a weak D match, TRBD1 (5 bases). The V gene lost 5 bases and the J gene lost 1 base, with 10 bases spanning the gap. CDR1 LNHDA and CDR2 SQIVND come from the germline V gene (reference sequence). The CDR3 consists of 14 residues. The CDR3 region has the DNA TGTGCCAGTAGTCTTTCCAGGGGCACAGATACGCAGTATTTT. Its translation: CASSLSRGTDTQYF.

This chain links TRBV28 with TRBJ2-5, with 7 nucleotides matching TRBD1. V shed 8 bases and J 4 bases; nucleotides not matched to a gene: 7. This CDR3 is built from 13 residues. Germline CDR1 and CDR2: MDHEN and SYDVKM. The CDR3 protein is CASSTGWRETQYF. CDR3 sequence (DNA): TGTGCCAGCTCGACAGGGTGGCGAGAGACCCAGTACTTC. Based on the CDR3 plus reference TRBV28 and TRBJ2-5, the full variable domain is DVKVTQSSRYLVKRTGEKVFLECVQDMDHENMFWYRQDPGLGLRLIYFSYDVKMKEKGDIPEGYSVSREKKERFSLILESASTNQTSMYLCASSTGWRETQYFGPGTRLLVL.

The chain combines TRBV19 with TRBJ2-3, with D maybe TRBD1 (6 bases). V was shortened by 5 bases and J by 6 bases, with 6 bases between the two germline ends. The germline CDR1 and CDR2 sequences are LNHDA and SQIVND (reference sequence). This CDR3 is built from 11 residues. The CDR3 region is CASSQGDTQYF. The DNA of the CDR3 is TGTGCCAGTAGTCAGGGGGATACGCAGTATTTT.